The T cell receptor (beta chain) described here comes from a study of human T cells and chemical hapten exposure. In the study overall: Each patient's scalp received weekly diphenylcyclopropenone throughout the approximately 22-week study. Small pooled library volume differences chiefly drove per-sample TCR yield variation. Study-wide findings and caveats: The study found expanded TCRs formed significantly more large CDR3 similarity clusters than controls. Sensitization with DPC brought no change to TCRs above 1 in 1000 in frequency.

Regarding time point: patch test 2, 6 weeks after DPC sensitization. Treatment indicated: therapeutic diphenylcyclopropenone sensitization with weekly scalp DPC. Trimming removed 10 bases at V and 4 bases at J, with 13 bases between. Germline-derived CDR1 and CDR2 are MDHEN and SYDVKM. The CDR3 consists of 13 residues. TCRdb fed the RACE reads into MiXCR, producing one record per CDR3 protein. This table holds roughly 380,000 distinct CDR3 sequences, roughly 6.3% found once. This clonotype was found many times. What it binds is not known. This sequence joins TRBV28 and TRBJ1-4, with a possible D match to TRBD1 (6 bases). The specimen comprised whole blood, sampled in connection with sensitization to the hapten diphenylcyclopropenone (DPC). The source of this sequence is a young woman with alopecia areata. Some clones in this sample may be carry-over from other donors' samples. CDR3 sequence: CATWTDHNEKLFF. In nucleotides, the CDR3 is TGTGCCACCTGGACAGATCATAATGAAAAACTGTTTTTT.